The clone carrying this T cell receptor (beta chain) has only a few counts. Its antigen is undetermined. Mismatch with germline at one junction end may stem from a read error. The sample comes from a study of shared clonotypes between healthy human individuals. Donors were Caucasian adults residing in Nashville, Tennessee, USA. The data were produced by immunoSEQ multiplex PCR, yet TCRdb's version contains in-frame clones alone and is incomplete. The repertoire includes about 2,500,000 clones, around 90% of them detected once, and over 0.12% sits in the top ten. Germline assignment: CDR1 MRHNA and CDR2 SNTAGT. This CDR3 contains 12 residues. Study results and limitations: Sharing of clonotypes among donors was expected to vary with sequencing depth.

Source material: naive CD4+ T cells sorted from blood. Described subset: CD45RA+ positively selected. J is TRBJ2-7 and V is TRBV6-4, with TRBD1 matching 9 bases. The sequence was obtained from a man between 18 and 29 years old in good health. CDR3 coding DNA: TGTGCCAGCAGTGACCACGGGACAGGGAGTAATTTC. Protein: CASSDHGTGSNF.